The clone carrying this T cell receptor beta chain was detected a few times. Its specificity is not known. V lost 6 bases and J 6 bases, leaving 8 bases between the germline ends. The CDR3 sequence is 12 residues long. Per the germline V gene, CDR1 is SEHNR and CDR2 is FQNEAQ (reference sequence). These data come from a study of identical twins. General study findings and limits: It was cross-sectional statistical analysis, not following the same donors, that the conclusions relied on. Low generation probability was overrepresented in out-of-frame alpha sequences shared by twins.

TCRdb processed the 5' RACE reads anew with MiXCR; each CDR3 protein has one entry. This sample yields hundreds of thousands of distinct CDR3 sequences, of which 5.5% to 6.5% are seen a single time; 1.5% to 2% belongs to the top ten. This receptor was taken from a man younger than 35 in good health. The J gene is TRBJ2-2, the V gene TRBV7-9; D is unresolved. Input material: naive T cells sorted from blood. The CDR3 protein is CASSPKPGELFF. The CDR3 region has the DNA TGTGCCAGCAGTCCCAAACCCGGGGAGCTGTTTTTT.